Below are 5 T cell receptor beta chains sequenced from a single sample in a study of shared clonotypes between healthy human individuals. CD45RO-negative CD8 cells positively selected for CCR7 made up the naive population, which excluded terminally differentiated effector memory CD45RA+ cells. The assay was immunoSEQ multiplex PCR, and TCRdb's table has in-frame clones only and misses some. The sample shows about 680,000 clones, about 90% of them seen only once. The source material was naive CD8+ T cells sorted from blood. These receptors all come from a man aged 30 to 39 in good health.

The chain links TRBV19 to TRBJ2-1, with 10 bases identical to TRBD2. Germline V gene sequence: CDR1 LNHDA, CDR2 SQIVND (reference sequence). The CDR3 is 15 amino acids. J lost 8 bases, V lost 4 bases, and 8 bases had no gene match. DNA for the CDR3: TGTGCCAGTAGTAATGGCCTGCTAGCGGGAGATGAGCAGTTCTTC. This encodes CASSNGLLAGDEQFF.

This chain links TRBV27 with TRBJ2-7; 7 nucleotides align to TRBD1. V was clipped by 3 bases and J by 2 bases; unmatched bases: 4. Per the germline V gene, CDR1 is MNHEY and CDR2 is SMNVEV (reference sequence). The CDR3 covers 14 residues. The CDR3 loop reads CASSFGTATYEQYF. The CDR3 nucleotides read TGTGCCAGCAGTTTCGGGACAGCTACCTACGAGCAGTACTTC.

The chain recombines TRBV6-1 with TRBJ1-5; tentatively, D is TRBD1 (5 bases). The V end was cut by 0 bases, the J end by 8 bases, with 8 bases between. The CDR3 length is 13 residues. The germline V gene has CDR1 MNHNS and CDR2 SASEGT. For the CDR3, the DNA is TGTGCCAGCAGTGAAGCGTGGGGGAAGCCCCAGCATTTT. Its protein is CASSEAWGKPQHF.

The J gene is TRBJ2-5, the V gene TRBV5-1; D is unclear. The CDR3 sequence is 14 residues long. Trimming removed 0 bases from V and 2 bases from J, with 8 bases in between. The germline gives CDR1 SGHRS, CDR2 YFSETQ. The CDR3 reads CASSLVQPQETQYF. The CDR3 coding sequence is TGCGCCAGCAGCTTGGTCCAGCCGCAAGAGACCCAGTACTTC.

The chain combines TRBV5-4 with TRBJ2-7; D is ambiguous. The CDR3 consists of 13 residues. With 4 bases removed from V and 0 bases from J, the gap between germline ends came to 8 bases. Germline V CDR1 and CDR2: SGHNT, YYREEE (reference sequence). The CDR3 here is CASSPPGSYEQYF. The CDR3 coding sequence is TGTGCCAGCAGCCCACCGGGCTCCTACGAGCAGTACTTC. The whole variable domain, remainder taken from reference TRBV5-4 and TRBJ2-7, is ETGVTQSPTHLIKTRGQQVTLRCSSQSGHNTVSWYQQALGQGPQFIFQYYREEENGRGNFPPRFSGLQFPNYSSELNVNALELDDSALYLCASSPPGSYEQYFGPGTRLTVT.